This T cell receptor beta chain appears in the sequencing data of a study of T cells in Graves' hyperthyroidism and ophthalmopathy (dated by TCRdb to about 2019). A note on the overall study: Peripheral blood was sampled at the time of initial diagnosis, prior to any treatment. TCR Vbeta CDR3 sequencing of roughly 140 peripheral blood samples (43 ophthalmopathy, 70 to 85 hyperthyroidism and around 17 progressor patients) is reported in the paper. In about 6 Graves' hyperthyroidism patients, the study also compared T-cell repertoires from thyroid tissue with T-cell repertoires from blood. Prospective prediction of ophthalmopathy was tested in an independent validation cohort of 18 to 20 hyperthyroidism patients and 15 to 17 patients who later progressed to ophthalmopathy. For training and testing, the roughly 97 patients in the discovery cohort were randomly divided in a 7:3 ratio. Following sampling, methimazole starting at 30 mg daily was given to hyperthyroidism patients, and high-dose intravenous methylprednisolone was given to ophthalmopathy patients. To identify TCR V-J signatures that set the groups apart, the researchers used a discovery cohort of 100 or so patients, made up of about 44 with Graves' ophthalmopathy and about 55 with stable Graves' hyperthyroidism. Summary of the overall study and its limitations: In validation, progression to ophthalmopathy was predicted by the model with nearly 71% sensitivity and roughly 76% specificity, a median of approximately 6.5 months before onset. Blood samples also contained most of the expanded thyroid clonotypes (frequency above 0.001), which suggests that blood repertoires may reflect thyroid immune responses. In cross-validation, a model built on a 13 V-J signature told ophthalmopathy apart from stable hyperthyroidism with approximately 90% sensitivity and approximately 81% specificity, and in testing the same model reached 80%/75%. Sample size was not statistically predetermined, and blinding of investigators to group allocation was not performed.

Stable Graves' hyperthyroidism was defined as no progression to ophthalmopathy during 18 months of follow-up. Hyperthyroidism patients were newly diagnosed, with disease duration under 2 months, and aged 18 to 65 years. Any patient with an uncontrolled infection, another autoimmune disease, pregnancy or lactation was excluded. Diagnoses were based on clinical symptoms, serum thyroxine and TRAb, thyroid ultrasound and orbital computed tomography. PBMCs were separated from roughly 10 ml of fresh peripheral blood using Ficoll-Paque density gradient centrifugation. Trizol reagent was used to extract total RNA, and RNA quality was then checked on an Agilent 2100 Bioanalyzer. The CDR3 runs 14 amino acids, cysteine and phenylalanine included. Just CDR3 DNA is preserved here, 42 bases in frame from base 1. The germline V gene (reference sequence) supplies CDR1 SEHNR and CDR2 FQNEAQ. Trimming takes 1 base from V and 0 bases from J, and the germline ends sit 7 bases apart.

This clonotype was recorded at least ten times. This receptor's antigen is unknown. Base qualities are not recorded, but no much larger clone differs from it by a single base. The TCR beta CDR3 regions were amplified from the RNA transcripts. For the first round of RT-PCR on the TCR CDR3, the HTBI primer set was used together with the Qiagen OneStep RT-PCR kit. Libraries were constructed in a second round of multiplex PCR, after which size selection and purification were performed. The libraries were sequenced on an Illumina HiSeq2000 using paired-end 100 bp reads. The paper's processing steps were these. Raw data were processed with SOAPnuke, discarding reads with adapters, uncalled bases, mean Phred below 15, or no exact constant-primer or identifier match. High-quality paired reads were merged using COPE v1.2.5, and each unique nucleotide sequence was defined as a clonotype. MiTCR v1.1 was used to align the clonotypes against IMGT TRBV, TRBD and TRBJ reference segments. The analysis was restricted to V-J combinations with a frequency above 0.0001, which together covered about 99% of the repertoires. The TCS score was defined as F50 (clonal expansion) divided by E x V (chaos), with BLOSUM62-based TCRdist calculated between CDR3 peptides within each V-J. Welch's t-statistics and random forest reduced 500 to 550 V-J features to under 15, which were used in a naive Bayes classifier (R e1071). In TCRdb, the public reads were trimmed at Q25 with fastp and aligned with MiXCR, with productive beta chains retained. Every CDR3 protein is listed once, alongside the most common genes and DNA of its rows. V and J calls and clone size were set by TCRdb, not the authors. In all, the sample holds fewer than 350,000 distinct CDR3 sequences, and roughly a fifth of those were seen once. The ten largest clones represent over 40% of the sample.

The receptor comes from a woman aged 45-65 years with Graves' hyperthyroidism. The sample consisted of blood. The sequence is built from TRBV7-9 and TRBJ2-7, with no confident D gene call. The DNA sequence reads TGTGCCAGCAGCTTAGGGTCTGACTCCTACGAGCAGTACTTC. This encodes CASSLGSDSYEQYF.